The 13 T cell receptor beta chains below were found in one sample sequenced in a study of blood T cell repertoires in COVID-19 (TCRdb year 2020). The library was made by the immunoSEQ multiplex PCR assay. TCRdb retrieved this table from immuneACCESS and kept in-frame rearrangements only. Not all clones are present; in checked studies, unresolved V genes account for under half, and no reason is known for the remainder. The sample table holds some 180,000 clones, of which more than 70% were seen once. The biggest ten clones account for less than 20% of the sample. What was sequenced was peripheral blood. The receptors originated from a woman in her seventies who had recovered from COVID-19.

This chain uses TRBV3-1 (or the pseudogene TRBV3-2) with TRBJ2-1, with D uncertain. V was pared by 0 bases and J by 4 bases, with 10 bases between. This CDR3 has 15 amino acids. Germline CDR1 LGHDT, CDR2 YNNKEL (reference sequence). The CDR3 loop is CASSQDLGQYNEQFF. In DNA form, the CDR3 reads TGTGCCAGCAGCCAAGATTTGGGCCAGTACAATGAGCAGTTCTTC.

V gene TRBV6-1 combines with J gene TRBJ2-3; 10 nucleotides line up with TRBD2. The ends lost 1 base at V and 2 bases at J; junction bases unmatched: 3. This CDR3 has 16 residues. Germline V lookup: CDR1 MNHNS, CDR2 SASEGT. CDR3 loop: CASSEGLAGVTDTQYF. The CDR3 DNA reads TGTGCCAGCAGTGAAGGTCTAGCGGGAGTCACAGATACGCAGTATTTT.

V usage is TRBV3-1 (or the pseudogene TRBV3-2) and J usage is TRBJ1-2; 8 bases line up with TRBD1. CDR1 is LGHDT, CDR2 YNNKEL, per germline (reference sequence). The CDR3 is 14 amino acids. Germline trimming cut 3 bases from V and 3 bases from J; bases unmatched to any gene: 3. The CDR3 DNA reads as TGTGCCAGCAGCCATGGGGACAGGCACTATGGCTACACCTTC. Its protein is CASSHGDRHYGYTF.

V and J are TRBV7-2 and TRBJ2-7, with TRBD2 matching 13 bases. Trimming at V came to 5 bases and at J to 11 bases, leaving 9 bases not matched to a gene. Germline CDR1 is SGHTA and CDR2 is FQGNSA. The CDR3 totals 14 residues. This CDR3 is CASSETSGRTPKYF. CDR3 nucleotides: TGTGCCAGCAGCGAGACTAGCGGGAGGACCCCAAAGTACTTC.

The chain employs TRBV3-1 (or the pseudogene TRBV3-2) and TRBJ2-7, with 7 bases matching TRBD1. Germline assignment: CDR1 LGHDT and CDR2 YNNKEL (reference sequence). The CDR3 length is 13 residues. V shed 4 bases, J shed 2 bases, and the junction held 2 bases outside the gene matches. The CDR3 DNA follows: TGTGCCAGCAGCCGACAGGGTCCCTACGAGCAGTACTTC. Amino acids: CASSRQGPYEQYF.

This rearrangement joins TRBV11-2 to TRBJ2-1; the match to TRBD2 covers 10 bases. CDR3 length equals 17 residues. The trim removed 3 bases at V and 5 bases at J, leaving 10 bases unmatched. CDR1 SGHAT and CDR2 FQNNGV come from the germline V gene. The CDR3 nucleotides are TGTGCCAGCAGCTTTGGTCTCCTAGCGGGGGCCCACAATGAGCAGTTCTTC. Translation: CASSFGLLAGAHNEQFF.

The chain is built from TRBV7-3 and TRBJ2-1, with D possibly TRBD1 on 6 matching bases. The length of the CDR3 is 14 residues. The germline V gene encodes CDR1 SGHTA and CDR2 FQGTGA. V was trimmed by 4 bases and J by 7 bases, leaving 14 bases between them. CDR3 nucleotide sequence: TGTGCCAGCAGCTCGGGGACATCGCGGAATGAGCAGTTCTTC. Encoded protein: CASSSGTSRNEQFF.

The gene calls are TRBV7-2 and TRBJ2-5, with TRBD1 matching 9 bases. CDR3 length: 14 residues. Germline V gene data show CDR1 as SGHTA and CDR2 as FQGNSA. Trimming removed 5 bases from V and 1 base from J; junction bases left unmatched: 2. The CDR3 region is CASSRDRAQETQYF. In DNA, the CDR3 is TGTGCCAGCAGCCGGGACAGGGCCCAAGAGACCCAGTACTTC.

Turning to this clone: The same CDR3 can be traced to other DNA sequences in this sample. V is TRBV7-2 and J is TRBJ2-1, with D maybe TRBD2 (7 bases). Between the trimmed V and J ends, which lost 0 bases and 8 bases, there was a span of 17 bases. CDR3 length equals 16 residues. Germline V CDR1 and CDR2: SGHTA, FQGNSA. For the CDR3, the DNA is TGTGCCAGCAGCTTAGCGGGGGGGCGGGGTCCGGATGAGCAGTTCTTC. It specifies CASSLAGGRGPDEQFF.

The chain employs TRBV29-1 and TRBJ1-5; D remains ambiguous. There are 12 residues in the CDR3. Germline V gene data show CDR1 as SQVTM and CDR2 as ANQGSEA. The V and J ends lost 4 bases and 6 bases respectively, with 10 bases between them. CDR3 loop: CSVGTAGQPQHF. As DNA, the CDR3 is TGCAGCGTTGGCACAGCGGGTCAGCCCCAGCATTTT.

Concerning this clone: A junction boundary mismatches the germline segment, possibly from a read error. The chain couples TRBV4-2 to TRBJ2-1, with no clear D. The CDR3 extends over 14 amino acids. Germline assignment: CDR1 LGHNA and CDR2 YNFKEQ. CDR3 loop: CASTQGNSYNEQFF. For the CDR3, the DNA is TGTGCCAGCACCCAAGGTAACTCCTACAATGAGCAGTTCTTC.

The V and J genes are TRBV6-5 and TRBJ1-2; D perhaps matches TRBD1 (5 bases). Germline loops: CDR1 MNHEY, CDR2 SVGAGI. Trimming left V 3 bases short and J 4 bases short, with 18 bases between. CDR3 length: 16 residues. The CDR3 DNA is TGTGCCAGCAGTTATGGAGGGGCAGCGTTAATCTATGGCTACACCTTC. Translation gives CASSYGGAALIYGYTF.

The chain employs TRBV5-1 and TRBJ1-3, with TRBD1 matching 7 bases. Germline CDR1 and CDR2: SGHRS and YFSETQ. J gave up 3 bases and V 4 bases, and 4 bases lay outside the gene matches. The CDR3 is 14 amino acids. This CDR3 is CASSPGTVGNTIYF. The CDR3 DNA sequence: TGCGCCAGCAGCCCAGGGACAGTTGGAAACACCATATATTTT.